This T cell receptor beta chain originates from a study of identifying expanded T cells in peripheral blood. Findings and limits, study-wide: Differentially abundant clones: about 1.1 between replicates, around 17 at approximately 13 days, 19 to 20 at four.

During the collection period, no donor immune events like infections were recorded. About this clone itself: What it binds is unknown.

Some clones are missing from TCRdb's copy, which holds only in-frame ones; the method was immunoSEQ multiplex PCR. The sample carries some 91,000 clones, about 87% recorded once. Germline assignment: CDR1 MNHEY and CDR2 SMNVEV (reference sequence). Germline trimming cut 8 bases from V and 5 bases from J; bases unmatched to any gene: 15. The CDR3 is 18 amino acids. The TCR sequence derives from a person between 18 and 69 years old in good health. The rearrangement links TRBV27 to TRBJ2-1; 13 positions match TRBD2. The material sequenced was blood. The CDR3 region is CASLTRPGTSGVNNEQFF. DNA of the CDR3: TGTGCCAGCTTAACCCGTCCGGGGACTAGCGGGGTCAACAATGAGCAGTTCTTC.